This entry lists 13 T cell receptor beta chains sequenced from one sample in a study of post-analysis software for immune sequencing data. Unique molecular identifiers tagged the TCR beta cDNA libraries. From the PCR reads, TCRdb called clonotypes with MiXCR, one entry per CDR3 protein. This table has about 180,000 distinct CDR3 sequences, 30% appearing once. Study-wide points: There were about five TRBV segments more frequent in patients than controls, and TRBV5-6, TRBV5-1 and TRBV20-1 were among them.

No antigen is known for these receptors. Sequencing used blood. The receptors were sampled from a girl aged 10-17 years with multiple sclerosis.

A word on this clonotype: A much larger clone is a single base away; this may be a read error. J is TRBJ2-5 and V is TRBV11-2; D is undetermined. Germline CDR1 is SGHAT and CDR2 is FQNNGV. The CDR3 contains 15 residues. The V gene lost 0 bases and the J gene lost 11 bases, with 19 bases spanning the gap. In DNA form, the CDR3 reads TGTGCCAGCAGCTTAGATGTTCCCCTATTAAATGAGCAGTACTTC. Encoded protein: CASSLDVPLLNEQYF.

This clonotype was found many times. In nucleotides, the CDR3 is TGTGCCAGCAGCGTCGGGGTCCGCAGCTATGGCTACACCTTC. Its protein product is CASSVGVRSYGYTF. The chain couples TRBV9 to TRBJ1-2; D is ambiguous. From germline, CDR1 is SGDLS and CDR2 YYNGEE. Trimming took off 2 bases at V and 4 bases at J, with 12 bases between the two ends. The CDR3 has 14 amino acids.

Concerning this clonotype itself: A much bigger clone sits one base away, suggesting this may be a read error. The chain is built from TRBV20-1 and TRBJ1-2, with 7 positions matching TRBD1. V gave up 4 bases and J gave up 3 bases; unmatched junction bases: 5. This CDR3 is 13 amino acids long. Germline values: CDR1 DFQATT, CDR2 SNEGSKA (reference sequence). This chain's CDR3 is CSAIQGQDYGYTF. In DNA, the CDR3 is TGCAGTGCTATACAGGGGCAAGACTATGGCTACACCTTC.

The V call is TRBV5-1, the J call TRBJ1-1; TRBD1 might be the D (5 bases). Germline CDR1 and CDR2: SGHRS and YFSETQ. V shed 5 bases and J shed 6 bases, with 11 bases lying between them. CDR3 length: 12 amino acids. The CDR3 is CASSSGGAEAFF. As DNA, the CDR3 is TGCGCCAGCAGTTCCGGGGGAGCTGAAGCTTTCTTT.

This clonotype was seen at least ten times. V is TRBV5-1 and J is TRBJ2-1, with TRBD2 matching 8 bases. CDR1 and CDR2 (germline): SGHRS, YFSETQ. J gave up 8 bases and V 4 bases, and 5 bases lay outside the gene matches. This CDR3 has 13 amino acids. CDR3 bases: TGCGCCAGCAGCGTGACTAGCGAATATGAGCAGTTCTTC. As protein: CASSVTSEYEQFF. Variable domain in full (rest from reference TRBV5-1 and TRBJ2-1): KAGVTQTPRYLIKTRGQQVTLSCSPISGHRSVSWYQQTPGQGLQFLFEYFSETQRNKGNFPGRFSGRQFSNSRSEMNVSTLELGDSALYLCASSVTSEYEQFFGPGTRLTVL.

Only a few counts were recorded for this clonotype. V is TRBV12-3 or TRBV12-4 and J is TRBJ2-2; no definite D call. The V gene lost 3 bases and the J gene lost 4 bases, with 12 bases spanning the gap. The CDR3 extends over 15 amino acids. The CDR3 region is CASSFLKISTGELFF. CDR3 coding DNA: TGTGCCAGCAGTTTCCTTAAAATAAGCACCGGGGAGCTGTTTTTT.

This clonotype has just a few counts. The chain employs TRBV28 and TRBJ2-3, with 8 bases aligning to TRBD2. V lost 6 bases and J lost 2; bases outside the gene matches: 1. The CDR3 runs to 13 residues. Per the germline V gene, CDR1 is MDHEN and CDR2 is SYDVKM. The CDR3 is CASRREVTDTQYF. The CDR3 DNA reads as TGTGCCAGCAGGCGGGAGGTCACAGATACGCAGTATTTT.

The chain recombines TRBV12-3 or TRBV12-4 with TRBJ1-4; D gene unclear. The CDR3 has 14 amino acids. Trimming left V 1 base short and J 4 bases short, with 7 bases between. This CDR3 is CASSLVEFNEKLFF. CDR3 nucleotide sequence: TGTGCCAGCAGTTTAGTCGAATTTAATGAAAAACTGTTTTTT.

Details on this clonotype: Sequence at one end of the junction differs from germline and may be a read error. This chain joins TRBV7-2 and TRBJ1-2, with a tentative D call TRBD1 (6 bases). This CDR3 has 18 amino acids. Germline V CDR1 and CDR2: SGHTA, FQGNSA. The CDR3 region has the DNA TGTGCCAGCAACTTATTGGGGGGGACTAAGGGGGATAACTATGGCTACACCTTC. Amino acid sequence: CASNLLGGTKGDNYGYTF.

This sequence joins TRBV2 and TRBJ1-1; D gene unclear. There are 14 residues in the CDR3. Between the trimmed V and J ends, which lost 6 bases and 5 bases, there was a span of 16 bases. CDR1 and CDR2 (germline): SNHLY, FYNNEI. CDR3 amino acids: CASSPGPRLTEAFF. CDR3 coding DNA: TGTGCCAGCAGCCCTGGTCCTAGGTTGACTGAAGCTTTCTTT. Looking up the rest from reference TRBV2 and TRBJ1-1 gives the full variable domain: EPEVTQTPSHQVTQMGQEVILRCVPISNHLYFYWYRQILGQKVEFLVSFYNNEISEKSEIFDDQFSVERPDGSNFTLKIRSTKLEDSAMYFCASSPGPRLTEAFFGQGTRLTVV.

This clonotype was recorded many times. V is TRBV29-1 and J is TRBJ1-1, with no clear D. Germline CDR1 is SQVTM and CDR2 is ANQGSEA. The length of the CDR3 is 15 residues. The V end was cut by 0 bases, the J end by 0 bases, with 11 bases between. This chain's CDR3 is CSVEDLGRMNTEAFF. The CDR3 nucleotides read TGCAGCGTTGAAGATCTTGGGAGAATGAACACTGAAGCTTTCTTT.

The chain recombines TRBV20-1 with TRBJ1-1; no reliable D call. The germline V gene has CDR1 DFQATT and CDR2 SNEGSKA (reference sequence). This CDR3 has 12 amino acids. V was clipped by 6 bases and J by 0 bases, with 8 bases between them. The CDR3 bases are TGCAGTGCACGGGGAGTGAACACTGAAGCTTTCTTT. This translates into CSARGVNTEAFF.

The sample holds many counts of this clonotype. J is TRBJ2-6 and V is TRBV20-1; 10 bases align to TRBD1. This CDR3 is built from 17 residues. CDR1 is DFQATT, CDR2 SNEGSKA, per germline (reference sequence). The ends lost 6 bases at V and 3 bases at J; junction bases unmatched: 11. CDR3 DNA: TGCAGTGCCCAAGACAGGGGGCTATCTGGTGGGGCCAACGTCCTGACTTTC. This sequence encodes CSAQDRGLSGGANVLTF.